This T cell receptor beta chain is drawn from a study of early T cells in non-severe SARS-CoV-2 infection. One entry per CDR3 protein, called by TCRdb with MiXCR from the 5' RACE reads. The sample holds roughly 40,000 distinct CDR3 sequences; roughly 6% are singletons and the top ten take under 7.5%. V shed 8 bases and J shed 3 bases, with 8 bases lying between them. Germline loops: CDR1 MNHEY, CDR2 SVGAGI. CDR3 length equals 11 residues. Sequencing input: whole blood. The chain uses TRBV6-5 and TRBJ2-7; TRBD1 or TRBD2 may be the D gene (5 bases each). This TCR came from an adult who was a healthcare worker with PCR-confirmed SARS-CoV-2 infection or an uninfected control (not recorded which). The DNA of the CDR3 is TGTGCCAGCGGGGGTGTCTACGAGCAGTACTTC. The encoded protein is CASGGVYEQYF.